Below are 30 T cell receptor beta chains sequenced from a single sample in a study of blood T cell repertoires in COVID-19. Assay used: immunoSEQ multiplex PCR; TCRdb lists only in-frame clones, some missing. The table shows around 120,000 clones, with about 90% occurring only once. Material for sequencing was peripheral blood. The receptors were gathered from an older woman with COVID-19, enrolled during active disease.

The chain combines TRBV15 with TRBJ1-4; tentatively, D is TRBD1 (5 bases). The CDR3 loop spans 17 amino acids. The V end lost 0 bases, the J end lost 3 bases, and 14 bases lay between the germline ends. Germline V gene sequence: CDR1 LNHNV, CDR2 YYDKDF (reference sequence). Here the CDR3 reads CATSRDRGDPANEKLFF. The CDR3 nucleotides read TGTGCCACCAGCAGAGATCGCGGGGACCCGGCTAATGAAAAACTGTTTTTT.

V and J are TRBV6-4 and TRBJ1-6; 7 nucleotides align to TRBD1. Looked up from germline, CDR1 is MRHNA and CDR2 is SNTAGT. The length of the CDR3 is 12 residues. Losses at the gene ends were 6 bases for V and 7 bases for J; bases not matched to a gene: 0. CDR3 in DNA: TGTGCCAGCAGGACAGGGAATTCACCCCTCCACTTT. This sequence encodes CASRTGNSPLHF.

The chain is built from TRBV27 and TRBJ2-5, with 11 bases matching TRBD2. The germline gives CDR1 MNHEY, CDR2 SMNVEV (reference sequence). Losses at the gene ends were 5 bases for V and 4 bases for J; bases not matched to a gene: 15. The CDR3 is made up of 18 amino acids. The CDR3 DNA follows: TGTGCCAGCAGTGCCGGACTAGCGGGCCGTTCAGGAAGAGAGACCCAGTACTTC. This codes for CASSAGLAGRSGRETQYF.

The gene calls are TRBV5-4 and TRBJ2-1; TRBD1 matches at 10 bases. Per germline, CDR1 SGHNT and CDR2 YYREEE (reference sequence). The CDR3 is made up of 15 amino acids. Trimming removed 4 bases from V and 9 bases from J; junction bases left unmatched: 10. The CDR3 reads CASSLPGTGAREQFF. The CDR3 DNA reads as TGTGCCAGCAGCCTGCCCGGGACAGGGGCCCGTGAGCAGTTCTTC. The variable domain in full, completed from reference TRBV5-4 and TRBJ2-1, reads ETGVTQSPTHLIKTRGQQVTLRCSSQSGHNTVSWYQQALGQGPQFIFQYYREEENGRGNFPPRFSGLQFPNYSSELNVNALELDDSALYLCASSLPGTGAREQFFGPGTRLTVL.

The chain carries TRBV19 and TRBJ1-6; no clear D gene. The CDR3 loop spans 17 amino acids. Trimming shortened V by 0 bases and J by 6 bases, and 15 bases separated the two germline ends. CDR1 and CDR2 from the germline V gene are LNHDA and SQIVND (reference sequence). Written as DNA, the CDR3 is TGTGCCAGTAGTATAGAAGTGAACAGACAAGTTAATTCACCCCTCCACTTT. Protein product: CASSIEVNRQVNSPLHF.

This sequence joins TRBV7-9 and TRBJ1-5; TRBD1 aligns across 7 bases. The germline V gene has CDR1 SEHNR and CDR2 FQNEAQ (reference sequence). There are 14 residues in the CDR3. V lost 5 bases to trimming and J lost 7 bases; unmatched junction nucleotides: 8. The CDR3 DNA sequence: TGTGCCAGCAGCGTGACAGGGTCCGGGCAGCCCCAGCATTTT. Protein product: CASSVTGSGQPQHF.

V is TRBV20-1 and J is TRBJ2-3, with TRBD1 matching over 7 bases. Losses at the gene ends were 5 bases for V and 11 bases for J; bases not matched to a gene: 7. Germline CDR1 and CDR2: DFQATT and SNEGSKA (reference sequence). CDR3 length: 11 amino acids. CDR3 nucleotide sequence: TGCAGTGCTGTACCGGGACAGTGGCAGTATTTT. This sequence encodes CSAVPGQWQYF.

The V call is TRBV18, the J call TRBJ2-3, with TRBD2 matching over 15 bases. Germline V gene data show CDR1 as KGHSH and CDR2 as LQKENI. The CDR3 runs to 18 residues. V lost 3 bases and J lost 3; bases outside the gene matches: 7. CDR3 in amino acids: CASSPPPGLAGGTDTQYF. The DNA of the CDR3 is TGTGCCAGCTCACCGCCTCCGGGACTAGCGGGGGGTACAGATACGCAGTATTTT.

This chain uses TRBV6-5 with TRBJ2-7, with D maybe TRBD1 (5 bases). The CDR3 has 14 amino acids. The ends were cut back, 0 bases at V and 7 bases at J, with 13 bases in the middle. From germline, CDR1 is MNHEY and CDR2 SVGAGI. The CDR3 sequence is CASSYSIGVREQYF. DNA for the CDR3: TGTGCCAGCAGTTACTCAATAGGGGTCCGGGAGCAGTACTTC.

V gene TRBV9 combines with J gene TRBJ2-6, with TRBD1 as a possible D gene (6 bases). CDR1 and CDR2 from the germline V gene are SGDLS and YYNGEE. The V end lost 1 base, the J end lost 0 bases, and 26 bases lay between the germline ends. This CDR3 contains 22 residues. CDR3: CASSVSLLFRDNPRSGANVLTF. Written as DNA, the CDR3 is TGTGCCAGCAGCGTAAGTCTCCTGTTCCGGGACAACCCTCGCTCTGGGGCCAACGTCCTGACTTTC.

The genes are TRBV5-5 and TRBJ1-6; 8 bases are a match to TRBD1. The length of the CDR3 is 15 residues. The trim removed 4 bases at V and 7 bases at J, leaving 7 bases unmatched. Germline CDR1 is SGHKS and CDR2 is YYEKEE (reference sequence). Written as DNA, the CDR3 is TGTGCCAGCAGCACCGTAGGACAGGGCAATTCACCCCTCCACTTT. It yields the protein CASSTVGQGNSPLHF.

The rearrangement links TRBV2 to TRBJ1-5; 8 nucleotides match TRBD1. This CDR3 has 14 amino acids. The germline CDR1 and CDR2 sequences are SNHLY and FYNNEI. Trimming took 6 bases from V and 5 from J; bases not matched to a gene: 6. The CDR3 reads CASSLGQGHQPQHF. The CDR3, as DNA: TGTGCCAGCAGCTTAGGACAGGGCCATCAGCCCCAGCATTTT.

This chain links TRBV7-2 with TRBJ2-1; 9 bases align to TRBD2. Germline V gene lookup returns CDR1 SGHTA and CDR2 FQGNSA. The CDR3 extends over 15 amino acids. The junction had 9 bases not matched to a gene; V was cut back by 3 bases and J by 9 bases. The CDR3 sequence: CASSFEASGVSEQFF. The CDR3 nucleotides are TGTGCCAGCAGCTTTGAGGCTAGCGGGGTTAGTGAGCAGTTCTTC.

This clone was seen more than once but under ten times. The J gene is TRBJ1-2, the V gene TRBV7-9; 9 bases map to TRBD1. Germline lookup yields CDR1 SEHNR and CDR2 FQNEAQ (reference sequence). The CDR3 runs 16 residues. Trimming cost V 3 bases and J 2 bases; bases outside gene matches: 7. This CDR3 reads CASSLGQGAINYGYTF. The DNA of the CDR3 is TGTGCCAGCAGCTTGGGACAGGGCGCCATCAACTATGGCTACACCTTC.

This chain connects TRBV7-9 to TRBJ1-1; D is undetermined. Germline loops: CDR1 SEHNR, CDR2 FQNEAQ (reference sequence). The V end lost 2 bases, the J end lost 0 bases, and 4 bases lay between the germline ends. The CDR3 consists of 13 residues. Here the CDR3 reads CASSLTVNTEAFF. As DNA, the CDR3 is TGTGCCAGCAGCTTAACAGTGAACACTGAAGCTTTCTTT.

This chain uses TRBV7-2 with TRBJ1-5; 8 nucleotides align to TRBD1. The CDR3 sequence is 15 residues long. Germline V gene data show CDR1 as SGHTA and CDR2 as FQGNSA. V lost 2 bases and J lost 0; bases outside the gene matches: 0. For the CDR3, the DNA is TGTGCCAGCAGCTTAACAGGGGGTAGCAATCAGCCCCAGCATTTT. This codes for CASSLTGGSNQPQHF.

The V gene is TRBV9, the J gene TRBJ2-7, with 9 nucleotides matching TRBD2. Germline V gene sequence: CDR1 SGDLS, CDR2 YYNGEE. The CDR3 loop spans 14 amino acids. V lost 4 bases and J lost 3; bases outside the gene matches: 5. CDR3 in DNA: TGTGCCAGCAGCCCCCAGCGGGGGGACTACGAGCAGTACTTC. It encodes CASSPQRGDYEQYF.

The chain recombines TRBV5-4 with TRBJ2-1, with TRBD1 matching 12 bases. The CDR3 consists of 19 residues. Trimming at V came to 4 bases and at J to 3 bases, leaving 14 bases not matched to a gene. Germline CDR1 and CDR2: SGHNT and YYREEE (reference sequence). The CDR3 sequence: CASSRAGTGGTIIYNEQFF. The CDR3 DNA sequence: TGTGCCAGCAGCCGAGCCGGGACAGGGGGCACCATAATCTACAATGAGCAGTTCTTC. The variable domain in full, completed from reference TRBV5-4 and TRBJ2-1, reads ETGVTQSPTHLIKTRGQQVTLRCSSQSGHNTVSWYQQALGQGPQFIFQYYREEENGRGNFPPRFSGLQFPNYSSELNVNALELDDSALYLCASSRAGTGGTIIYNEQFFGPGTRLTVL.

V usage is TRBV2 and J usage is TRBJ1-2, with 8 bases lining up with TRBD1. Trimming removed 7 bases from V and 6 bases from J; junction bases left unmatched: 7. CDR1 is SNHLY and CDR2 is FYNNEI in the germline V gene. CDR3 size: 13 residues. In nucleotides, the CDR3 is TGTGCCAGCACCTGGACAGGGATCCATGGCTACACCTTC. Translated, it gives CASTWTGIHGYTF.

The chain links TRBV6-5 to TRBJ2-7, with a tentative D call TRBD1 (5 bases). This CDR3 comprises 14 residues. V shed 2 bases and J shed 3 bases, with 11 bases lying between them. Germline CDR1 and CDR2: MNHEY and SVGAGI. CDR3 bases: TGTGCCAGCAGTTACGTCAGTCAGGGCTACGAGCAGTACTTC. This gives the protein CASSYVSQGYEQYF.

The V and J genes are TRBV9 and TRBJ2-3; tentatively, D is TRBD2 (7 bases). This CDR3 spans 16 amino acids. The germline V gene has CDR1 SGDLS and CDR2 YYNGEE. Trimming removed 0 bases at V and 5 bases at J, with 16 bases between. The CDR3 coding sequence is TGTGCCAGCAGCGTAGGGGGCGGGGGCCGAGGAGATACGCAGTATTTT. It encodes CASSVGGGGRGDTQYF.

The rearrangement links TRBV7-8 to TRBJ1-2; possibly TRBD1 for D (6 bases). CDR1 is SGHVS and CDR2 is FQNEAQ in the germline V gene. The V gene lost 5 bases and the J gene lost 7 bases, with 23 bases spanning the gap. The CDR3 contains 16 residues. CDR3 coding DNA: TGTGCCAGCAGCCCAGGGGTGTCAGGGCTTGAAAGTGGCTACACCTTC. Residues: CASSPGVSGLESGYTF.

In this sample, this clone turned up a few times. The chain joins TRBV4-2 to TRBJ1-5, with D unresolved. Per the germline V gene, CDR1 is LGHNA and CDR2 is YNFKEQ. V was clipped by 4 bases and J by 2 bases, with 15 bases between them. This CDR3 contains 16 residues. The CDR3 is CASSLGEGGGNQPQHF. The CDR3 DNA reads as TGTGCCAGCAGCCTCGGGGAGGGAGGAGGCAATCAGCCCCAGCATTTT.

This clone came up a few times. The J gene is TRBJ1-5, the V gene TRBV19; 7 bases fit TRBD1. CDR3 length: 15 residues. J gave up 3 bases and V 2 bases, and 4 bases lay outside the gene matches. Germline V gives CDR1 LNHDA, CDR2 SQIVND (reference sequence). In DNA form, the CDR3 reads TGTGCCAGTAGTATAAGGGGGCCTCTCAATCAGCCCCAGCATTTT. It encodes CASSIRGPLNQPQHF.

V is TRBV19 and J is TRBJ2-7; D perhaps matches TRBD2 (6 bases). CDR1 LNHDA and CDR2 SQIVND come from the germline V gene (reference sequence). Trimming took 6 bases from V and 3 from J, leaving 12 bases between them. This CDR3 has 13 residues. CDR3 nucleotides: TGTGCCAGTAGCAGGATCGGGAGCTACGAGCAGTACTTC. The encoded protein is CASSRIGSYEQYF.

This clone has a single count. The chain combines TRBV4-3 with TRBJ2-5, with D tentatively TRBD1 (6 bases). Germline V gene sequence: CDR1 LGHNA, CDR2 YSLEER. The CDR3 totals 13 residues. V lost 2 bases and J 5 bases, leaving 9 bases between the germline ends. The CDR3 bases are TGCGCCAGCAGCCAACAGGGGACCGAGACCCAGTACTTC. Protein: CASSQQGTETQYF.

The chain recombines TRBV25-1 with TRBJ1-2; weak D call: TRBD1 (6 bases). The length of the CDR3 is 14 residues. With 4 bases removed from V and 8 bases from J, the gap between germline ends came to 17 bases. The germline V gene encodes CDR1 MGHDK and CDR2 SYGVNS. The CDR3 reads CASSADRLKGGYTF. CDR3 DNA: TGTGCCAGCAGTGCCGACAGGCTTAAGGGGGGCTACACCTTC.

The CDR3 spells CASGLITGAGNTEAFF. Here the CDR3 DNA reads TGTGCTAGTGGTTTGATTACAGGGGCCGGGAACACTGAAGCTTTCTTT. The V gene is TRBV12-5, the J gene TRBJ1-1; the match to TRBD1 covers 7 bases. This CDR3 comprises 16 residues. Germline CDR1 reads LGHNT; CDR2 reads FRNRAP. The V gene end was trimmed by 2 bases and the J gene end by 1 base; junction bases not matched to a gene: 7.

This clone was recorded only once. The chain uses TRBV9 and TRBJ1-1; 8 bases map to TRBD1. With V trimmed by 3 bases and J by 0 bases, 7 bases remained unmatched. Germline CDR1 SGDLS, CDR2 YYNGEE. The CDR3 consists of 16 residues. The CDR3 region has the DNA TGTGCCAGCAGCGCCCCAGGGGGCGCGGTGAACACTGAAGCTTTCTTT. Amino acid sequence: CASSAPGGAVNTEAFF.

V gene TRBV7-9 combines with J gene TRBJ2-1; the D is unclear. The CDR3 consists of 13 residues. V lost 1 base and J lost 10, with 11 bases in between. The germline V gene has CDR1 SEHNR and CDR2 FQNEAQ (reference sequence). In DNA, the CDR3 is TGTGCCAGCAGCTTAGACAGTCCTTCCGAGCAGTTCTTC. This encodes CASSLDSPSEQFF.